This TCR beta chain was sequenced during a study of blood T cell repertoires in COVID-19. Study background: COVID-19 samples from acute and convalescent phases originated in the United States, Italy and Spain. T cells, B-cell-depleted T cells, or PBMCs provided the cDNA or gDNA that served as material.

In the source study's methods: Amplification of reference gene primers provided the estimated nucleated cell counts. Assay used: immunoSEQ multiplex PCR; TCRdb lists only in-frame clones, some missing. That table furnishes V, J and clone size, whereas the DNA furnished D and trimming. The sample includes tens of thousands of clones, about 91% of them seen just once. V lost 5 bases, J lost 0 bases, and 11 bases lay in between. The CDR3 totals 16 residues. Germline CDR1 is LGHNA and CDR2 is YSLEER. The chain combines TRBV4-3 with TRBJ2-6; weak D call: TRBD1 (5 bases). The TCR originated in a human donor in a cohort sampled during active COVID-19. Sequenced input: peripheral blood. The CDR3 reads CASSFTGSSGANVLTF. The DNA for the CDR3 is TGCGCCAGCAGCTTCACAGGTAGCTCTGGGGCCAACGTCCTGACTTTC.